One sample yielded the 9 T cell receptor beta chains listed below, sequenced in a study of response to subunit inactivated influenza vaccine. TCRdb re-analysed the RT-PCR reads in MiXCR, keeping a single row per CDR3 protein. Of more than 200,000 distinct CDR3 sequences listed, less than 15% were seen once; the top ten hold approximately 8.4%. The sample was non-naive T cells sorted from PBMCs, taken roughly 2 weeks before vaccination. The receptor set was obtained from a man over 45 who received an inactivated influenza vaccine.

The chain carries TRBV5-5 and TRBJ1-1; no clear D gene. V was shortened by 0 bases and J by 1 base, with 4 bases between the two germline ends. In germline, CDR1 is SGHKS, CDR2 YYEKEE (reference sequence). The CDR3 spans 13 residues. The CDR3 protein is CASSLVPNTEAFF. The CDR3 nucleotides are TGTGCCAGCAGCTTGGTACCGAACACTGAAGCTTTCTTT.

The V gene is TRBV11-2, the J gene TRBJ2-5; no definite D call. The germline V and J ends were trimmed by 2 bases and 1 base, with 8 bases remaining between them. The CDR3 length is 14 residues. Germline loops: CDR1 SGHAT, CDR2 FQNNGV. The CDR3 sequence is CASSLTYGQETQYF. For the CDR3, the DNA is TGTGCCAGCAGCTTAACTTACGGCCAAGAGACCCAGTACTTC.

This clonotype was counted only a few times. CDR3 sequence reads: CASSQGRDHTDTQYF. CDR3 nucleotide sequence: TGCGCCAGCAGCCAAGGGCGGGATCACACAGATACGCAGTATTTT. The chain couples TRBV4-1 to TRBJ2-3; tentatively, D is TRBD2 (6 bases). This CDR3 is 15 amino acids long. V was clipped by 1 base and J by 2 bases, with 10 bases between them. Per the germline V gene, CDR1 is MGHRA and CDR2 is YSYEKL.

The rearrangement uses TRBV9 and TRBJ2-7; TRBD1 matches at 7 bases. This CDR3 comprises 15 residues. Germline V gene sequence: CDR1 SGDLS, CDR2 YYNGEE. Unmatched junction bases numbered 7, after V lost 0 bases and J lost 4 bases. As DNA, the CDR3 is TGTGCCAGCAGCGTAGGAGTCGACAGGGCTTACGAGCAGTACTTC. It translates to CASSVGVDRAYEQYF.

The chain combines TRBV27 with TRBJ2-5; tentatively, D is TRBD2 (6 bases). This CDR3 contains 14 residues. V was pared by 8 bases and J by 5 bases, with 18 bases between. CDR1 MNHEY and CDR2 SMNVEV come from the germline V gene (reference sequence). CDR3 region: CASRLSWGEETQYF. The CDR3, as DNA: TGTGCCAGCCGACTTAGCTGGGGGGAGGAGACCCAGTACTTC.

This clonotype appeared a few times. V gene TRBV3-1 combines with J gene TRBJ2-4; the D gene could be TRBD1 or TRBD2 (7 bases each). The V end was cut by 1 base, the J end by 0 bases, with 13 bases between. This CDR3 has 17 residues. Germline V gives CDR1 LGHDT, CDR2 YNNKEL (reference sequence). The CDR3 DNA reads as TGTGCCAGCAGCCAAGGCCCAGGGGGGGTAGCCAAAAACATTCAGTACTTC. Its protein product is CASSQGPGGVAKNIQYF.

The CDR3 sequence: CSARGQGEPKHIQYF. CDR3 DNA sequence: TGCAGTGCTAGGGGGCAAGGGGAACCCAAGCACATTCAGTACTTC. This sequence joins TRBV20-1 and TRBJ2-4, with a tentative D call TRBD1 (5 bases). V was cut by 3 bases and J by 8 bases, with 20 bases left in between. Germline CDR1 is DFQATT and CDR2 is SNEGSKA (reference sequence). The CDR3 sequence is 15 residues long.

This clonotype was seen repeatedly, ten times or more. This chain connects TRBV5-1 to TRBJ2-4; D is ambiguous. Germline-derived CDR1 and CDR2 are SGHRS and YFSETQ. The CDR3 runs 15 residues. V dropped 4 bases and J dropped 7 bases, with 18 bases sitting between them. The CDR3 coding sequence is TGCGCCAGCAGCCCCGCAGTGGGCCTTGGGAACATTCAGTACTTC. Translated: CASSPAVGLGNIQYF.

This clonotype was seen a few times. This chain links TRBV6-2 or TRBV6-3 with TRBJ1-1; D is ambiguous. CDR1 is MNHEY, CDR2 SVGEGT, per germline. Trimming shortened V by 6 bases and J by 1 base, and 6 bases separated the two germline ends. The CDR3 sequence is 12 residues long. CDR3 residues: CASRTSNTEAFF. The CDR3 nucleotides read TGTGCCAGCAGAACCTCGAACACTGAAGCTTTCTTT.